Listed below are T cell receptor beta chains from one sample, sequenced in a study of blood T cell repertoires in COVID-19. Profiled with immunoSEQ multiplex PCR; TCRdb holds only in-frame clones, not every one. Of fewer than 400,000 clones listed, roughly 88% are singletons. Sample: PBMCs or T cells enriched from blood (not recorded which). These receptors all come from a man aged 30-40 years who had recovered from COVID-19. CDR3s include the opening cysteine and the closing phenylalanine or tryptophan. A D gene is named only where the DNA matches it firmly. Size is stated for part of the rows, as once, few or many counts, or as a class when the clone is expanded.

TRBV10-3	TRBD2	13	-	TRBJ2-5	TGTGCCATCAAAGCGGGGACCCAAGAGACCCAGTACTTC	CAIKAGTQETQYF
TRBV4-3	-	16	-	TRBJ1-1	TGCGCCAGCAGCCAAGAATGGTGGAGCTCGAACACTGAAGCTTTCTTT	CASSQEWWSSNTEAFF
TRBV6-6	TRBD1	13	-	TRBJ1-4	TGTGCCATCCGGGACAGAGACAATGAAAAACTGTTTTTT	CAIRDRDNEKLFF
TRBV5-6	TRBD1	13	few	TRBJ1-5	TGTGCCAGCAGCTTGGACAGGGGGCAGCCCCAGCATTTT	CASSLDRGQPQHF
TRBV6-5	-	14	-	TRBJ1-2	TGTGCCAGCAGTTCCGCCCTCCGCAGCTATGGCTACACCTTC	CASSSALRSYGYTF
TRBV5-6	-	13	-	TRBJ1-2	TGTGCCAGCAGCTTGACATTTAACTATGGCTACACCTTC	CASSLTFNYGYTF
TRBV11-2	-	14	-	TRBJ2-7	TGTGCCAGCAGCTTAAGCAGGGGTTTTAACGAGCAGTACTTC	CASSLSRGFNEQYF
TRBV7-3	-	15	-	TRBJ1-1	TGTGCCAGCAGCTTAACGGGAGGGGTAGGCACTGAAGCTTTCTTT	CASSLTGGVGTEAFF
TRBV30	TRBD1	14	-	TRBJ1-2	TGTGCCTGGAGTGTATCGAACAGGGGATTCGGCTACACCTTC	CAWSVSNRGFGYTF
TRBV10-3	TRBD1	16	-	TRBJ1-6	TGTGCCATCAGTGAGTCAGGGGGACAGATAAATTCACCCCTCCACTTT	CAISESGGQINSPLHF
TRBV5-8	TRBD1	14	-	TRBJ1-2	TGTGCCAGCAGCGGATATACAGGGGTCTATGGCTACACCTTC	CASSGYTGVYGYTF
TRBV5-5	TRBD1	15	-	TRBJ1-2	TGTGCCAGCAGCTTGGAGGGCAGGGGGCTGAATGGCTACACCTTC	CASSLEGRGLNGYTF
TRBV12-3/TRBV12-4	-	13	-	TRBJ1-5	TGTGCCAGCAGTTTAGGGCGGGGTCAGCCCCAGCATTTT	CASSLGRGQPQHF
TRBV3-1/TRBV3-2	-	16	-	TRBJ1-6	TGTGCCAGCAGCCCGCGTCGGGGGGACGGATATTCACCCCTCCACTTT	CASSPRRGDGYSPLHF
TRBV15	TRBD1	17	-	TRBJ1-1	TGTGCCACCAGCAGAGATAGGTTGTCACAGGGGAGGAGGGGAGCTTTCTTT	CATSRDRLSQGRRGAFF
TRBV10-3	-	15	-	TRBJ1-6	TGTGCCATCAGTCCGATCGGGGTACAAGATTCACCCCTCCACTTT	CAISPIGVQDSPLHF
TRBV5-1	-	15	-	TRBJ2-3	TGCGCCAGCAGCTTGAGTGGGCGCGCCACAGATACGCAGTATTTT	CASSLSGRATDTQYF
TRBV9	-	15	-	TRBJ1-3	TGTGCCAGCACCGACGGCGGGATCTCTGGAAACACCATATATTTT	CASTDGGISGNTIYF
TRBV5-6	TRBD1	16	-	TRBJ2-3	TGTGCCAGCAGCATAGTACGGGACAGGGGTACAGATACGCAGTATTTT	CASSIVRDRGTDTQYF
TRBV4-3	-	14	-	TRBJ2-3	TGCGCCAGCAGTCTTGCGAGGAACACAGATACGCAGTATTTT	CASSLARNTDTQYF
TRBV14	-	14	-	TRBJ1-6	TGTGCCAGCAGCCAAGGGTCAAGCTATTCACCCCTCCACTTT	CASSQGSSYSPLHF
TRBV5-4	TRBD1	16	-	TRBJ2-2	TGTGCCAGCAGTCCTCCGGGACAGGGGAACACCGGGGAGCTGTTTTTT	CASSPPGQGNTGELFF
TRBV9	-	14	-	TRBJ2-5	TGTGCCAGCAGCCAAGGACTTACCCAAGAGACCCAGTACTTC	CASSQGLTQETQYF
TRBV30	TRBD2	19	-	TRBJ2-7	TGTGCCTGGAACACGCACACCGCCACTAGCGGGGGAGTACTACGAGGACAGTACTTC	CAWNTHTATSGGVLRGQYF
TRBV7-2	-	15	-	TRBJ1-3	TGTGCCAGCAGCTTATCGACAGCTGTTGGAAACACCATATATTTT	CASSLSTAVGNTIYF
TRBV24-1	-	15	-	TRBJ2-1	TGTGCCACCAGTGATTCTGTCAGGCCCCACAATGAGCAGTTCTTC	CATSDSVRPHNEQFF
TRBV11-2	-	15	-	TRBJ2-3	TGTGCCAGCAGCCCGGACAGCCTTAGCACAGATACGCAGTATTTT	CASSPDSLSTDTQYF
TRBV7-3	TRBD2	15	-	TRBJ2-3	TGTGCCAGCAGCTTAAACAGCCGAGGACTAGCTTCGCAGTATTTT	CASSLNSRGLASQYF
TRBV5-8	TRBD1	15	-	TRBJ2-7	TGTGCCAGCAGCTTGAGACAGGGCCTCTCCTACGAGCAGTACTTC	CASSLRQGLSYEQYF
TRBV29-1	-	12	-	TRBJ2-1	TGCAGCGTTCTCCCCCGGAGGGATGAGCAGTTCTTC	CSVLPRRDEQFF
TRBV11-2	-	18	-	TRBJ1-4	TGTGCCAGCAGCTTAGATGGGGAGTCGGTTGTATTCGGCGAAAAACTGTTTTTT	CASSLDGESVVFGEKLFF
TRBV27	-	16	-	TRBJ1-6	TGTGCCAGCAGTACCAGGGGCAGCTCCTATAATTCACCCCTCCACTTT	CASSTRGSSYNSPLHF